This T cell receptor (beta chain) emerged from a study of blood T cell repertoires in COVID-19. Background on the study: Samples of COVID-19 (acute and convalescent) were obtained from the United States, Italy and Spain.

Assay: immunoSEQ multiplex PCR; the TCRdb copy retains only in-frame clones and omits some. The sample shows about 48,000 clones, 80% to 90% of them seen only once. The sample holds a few counts of this clone. Other DNA sequences from this sample encode an identical CDR3 as well. V lost 1 base, J lost 0 bases, and 10 bases lay in between. The CDR3 is made up of 15 amino acids. Germline CDR1 and CDR2: SNHLY and FYNNEI. Sequenced material: peripheral blood. The sequence came from a woman older than 75 with acute or convalescent COVID-19. The chain couples TRBV2 to TRBJ2-7, with a tentative D call TRBD2 (6 bases). CDR3 amino acids: CASSEDSGSSYEQYF. DNA of the CDR3: TGTGCCAGCAGTGAAGATAGCGGAAGCTCCTACGAGCAGTACTTC.